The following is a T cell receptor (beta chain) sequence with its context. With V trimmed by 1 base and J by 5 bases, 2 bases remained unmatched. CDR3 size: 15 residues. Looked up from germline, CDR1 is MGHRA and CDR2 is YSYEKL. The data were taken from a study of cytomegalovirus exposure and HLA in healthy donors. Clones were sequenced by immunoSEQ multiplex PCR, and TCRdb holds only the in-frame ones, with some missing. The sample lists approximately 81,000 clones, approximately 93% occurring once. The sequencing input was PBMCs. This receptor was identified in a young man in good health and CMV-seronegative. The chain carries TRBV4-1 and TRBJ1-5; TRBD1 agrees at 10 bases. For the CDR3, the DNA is TGCGCCAGCAGCCAAGGGGACAGGGGATATCAGCCCCAGCATTTT. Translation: CASSQGDRGYQPQHF.